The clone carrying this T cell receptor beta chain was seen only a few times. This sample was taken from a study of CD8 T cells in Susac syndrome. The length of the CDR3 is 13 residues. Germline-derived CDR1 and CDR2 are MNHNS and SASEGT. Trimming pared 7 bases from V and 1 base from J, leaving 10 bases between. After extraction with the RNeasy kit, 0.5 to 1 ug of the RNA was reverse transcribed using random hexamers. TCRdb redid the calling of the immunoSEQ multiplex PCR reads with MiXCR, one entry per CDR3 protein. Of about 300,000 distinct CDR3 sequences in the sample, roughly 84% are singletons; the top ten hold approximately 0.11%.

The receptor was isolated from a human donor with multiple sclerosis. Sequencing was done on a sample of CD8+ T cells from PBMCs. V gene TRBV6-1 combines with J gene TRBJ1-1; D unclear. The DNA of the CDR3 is TGTGCCAGCACTATCGACGGGAACACTGAAGCTTTCTTT. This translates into CASTIDGNTEAFF.